The subject of this entry is one T cell receptor beta chain. The antigen is unknown. The germline gene is not matched at one end of the junction; a read error may be the cause. The data are from a study of metastatic and nonmetastatic thyroid tumors. Study information: Repertoires from malignant and benign thyroid patients were compared across blood and tumor or nodule tissue.

In the original processing: Built for papillary thyroid cancer, a distant-metastasis classifier drew on CDR3 differences across clinicopathological groups. TCRdb reprocessed the PCR reads via MiXCR. TCRdb's processing, not the study's, gives the V and J calls here. The sample includes about 8,100 clones, 24% of them seen just once. Each patient went into thyroid surgery without having received any treatment. Study-level results: Relative to benign nodules, malignant thyroid tumors were reportedly characterized by significantly elevated TCR beta diversity in blood and tumor.

The receptor comes from a female donor with papillary thyroid cancer or a benign thyroid nodule (not recorded which). Some clones in this sample may be carry-over from other donors' samples. Input material: tumor tissue.

This CDR3 reads CASSLIPSGEGMNAEAFF. The CDR3 DNA is TGCGCCAGCAGCCTAATTCCATCAGGGGAAGGGATGAACGCTGAAGCTTTCTTT. J is TRBJ1-1 and V is TRBV5-1; D might be TRBD1 (6 bases). Germline-derived CDR1 and CDR2 are SGHRS and YFSETQ. This CDR3 has 18 residues.